This is a list of T cell receptor beta chains from one sample in a study of blood T cell repertoires in COVID-19. The assay was immunoSEQ multiplex PCR, and TCRdb's table has in-frame clones only and misses some. The table has a few hundred thousand clones, 86% seen once; the top ten hold roughly 12%. The specimen was peripheral blood. The receptors were sampled from a man older than 75 with acute or convalescent COVID-19. The CDR3 runs from the conserved cysteine through the conserved F or W. Each record gives: J gene, D gene, clone size, V gene, CDR3 DNA, CDR3 protein. A D gene is named only where the DNA matches it firmly. Size values are once, few and many counts, or a class for expanded clones, and some rows have none.

>TRBJ1-3|TRBD1|once|TRBV3-1/TRBV3-2
TGTGCCAGCAGCCAAGATTCGGCAGGGGGCGCTGGAAACACCATATATTTT
CASSQDSAGGAGNTIYF
>TRBJ1-5|TRBD1|-|TRBV19
TGTGCCACCCTTAGGACAGGGTTCCCGGGAGGCAATCAGCCCCAGCATTTT
CATLRTGFPGGNQPQHF
>TRBJ2-5|-|-|TRBV6-5
TGTGCCAGCAGTTCCAGCCAAGAGACCCAGTACTTC
CASSSSQETQYF
>TRBJ2-5|-|-|TRBV16
TGTGCCAGCAGCCAATCTCGAGCGGGAGAGACCCAGTACTTC
CASSQSRAGETQYF
>TRBJ2-7|TRBD1|-|TRBV27
TGTGCCAGCAGTCCTGGGGACAGATCCTACGAGCAGTACTTC
CASSPGDRSYEQYF
>TRBJ1-4|-|-|TRBV4-3
TGCGCCAGCAGCCAAGATTGGGTCGGGAGACGGCTGTTTTTT
CASSQDWVGRRLFF
>TRBJ1-5|TRBD1|-|TRBV28
TGTGCCAGCAAACAGGGGGGGGATCAGCCCCAGCATTTT
CASKQGGDQPQHF
>TRBJ1-5|-|-|TRBV28
TGTGCCAGCAGTTTAACACAGGTCAATCAGCCCCAGCATTTT
CASSLTQVNQPQHF
>TRBJ2-7|TRBD2|-|TRBV28
TGTGCCAGCAGTCGGCCGGGACTAAACTACGAGCAGTACTTC
CASSRPGLNYEQYF
>TRBJ2-6|-|-|TRBV2
TGTGCCAGCAGTACCCAAGGGACAACTGGGGCCAACGTCCTGACTTTC
CASSTQGTTGANVLTF
>TRBJ2-3|TRBD2|-|TRBV5-1
TGCGCCAGCAGCTTGTTGGGCGGGGGGGCCTTAGATACGCAGTATTTT
CASSLLGGGALDTQYF
>TRBJ2-3|-|-|TRBV28
TGTGCCAGCAGTTTATTTGGGGGCCAACAGCTATCCACAGATACGCAGTATTTT
CASSLFGGQQLSTDTQYF
>TRBJ2-7|TRBD1|-|TRBV5-5
TGTGCCAGCAGCTTGGGACAGGGGGCCCCCTGGGAGCAGTACTTC
CASSLGQGAPWEQYF
>TRBJ2-3|-|few|TRBV5-1
TGCGCCAGCAGCTTCAGGACAGTCACAGATACGCAGTATTTT
CASSFRTVTDTQYF
>TRBJ1-5|-|few|TRBV12-1
TGTGCCACCCTCCGGTCCGGGACAGGGAATTTCCTTGGGTATAGCAATCAGCCCCAGCATTTT
CATLRSGTGNFLGYSNQPQHF
>TRBJ1-1|-|-|TRBV29-1
TGCAGCGTTGGAGACGGTTCCATGAACACTGAAGCTTTCTTT
CSVGDGSMNTEAFF
>TRBJ2-2|-|once|TRBV6-4
TGTGCCAGCACGTCAGACGAGGGCGGGGAGCTGTTTTTT
CASTSDEGGELFF
>TRBJ2-3|-|-|TRBV6-5
TGTGCCAGCAGTTACCGGGGAACAACAGATACGCAGTATTTT
CASSYRGTTDTQYF
>TRBJ1-1|TRBD1|-|TRBV7-9
TGTGCCAGCACCAAGGGTGTAGGGACAGGGGGCGAAGCTTTCTTT
CASTKGVGTGGEAFF
>TRBJ1-2|TRBD1|-|TRBV28
TGTGCCAGCAGTTTAGATGCGGGACAGGGAACTACCTATGGCTACACCTTC
CASSLDAGQGTTYGYTF
>TRBJ1-1|TRBD1|-|TRBV13
TGTGCCAGCAGCTTAAGGCGTCAGGGGGACACTGAAGCTTTCTTT
CASSLRRQGDTEAFF
>TRBJ1-2|-|-|TRBV18
TGTGCCAGCTCACCGACGGACACTTCTAACTATGGCTACACCTTC
CASSPTDTSNYGYTF